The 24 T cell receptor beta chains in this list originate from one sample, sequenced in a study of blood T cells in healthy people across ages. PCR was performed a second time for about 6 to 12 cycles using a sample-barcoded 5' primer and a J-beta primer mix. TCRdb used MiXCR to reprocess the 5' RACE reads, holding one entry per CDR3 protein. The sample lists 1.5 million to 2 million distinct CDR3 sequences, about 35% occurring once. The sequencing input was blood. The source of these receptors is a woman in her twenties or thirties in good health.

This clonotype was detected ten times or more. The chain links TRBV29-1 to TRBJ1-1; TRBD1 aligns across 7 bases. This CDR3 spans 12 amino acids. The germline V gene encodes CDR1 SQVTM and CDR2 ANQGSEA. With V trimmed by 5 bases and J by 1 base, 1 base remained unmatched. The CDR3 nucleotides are TGCAGCGTTAGGACAGGGAACACTGAAGCTTTCTTT. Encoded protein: CSVRTGNTEAFF.

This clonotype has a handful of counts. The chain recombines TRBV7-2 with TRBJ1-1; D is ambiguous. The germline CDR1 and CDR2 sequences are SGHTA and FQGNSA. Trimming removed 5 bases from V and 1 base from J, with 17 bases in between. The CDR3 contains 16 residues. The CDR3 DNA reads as TGTGCCAGCAGCCCGGGAAACGGCAGAAAGAACACTGAAGCTTTCTTT. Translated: CASSPGNGRKNTEAFF.

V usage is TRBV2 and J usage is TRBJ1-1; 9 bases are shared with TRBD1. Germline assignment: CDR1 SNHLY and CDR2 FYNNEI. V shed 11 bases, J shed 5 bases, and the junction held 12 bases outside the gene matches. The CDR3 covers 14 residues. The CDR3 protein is CASQSTGGRTEAFF. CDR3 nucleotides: TGTGCCTCCCAGTCGACAGGGGGAAGAACTGAAGCTTTCTTT.

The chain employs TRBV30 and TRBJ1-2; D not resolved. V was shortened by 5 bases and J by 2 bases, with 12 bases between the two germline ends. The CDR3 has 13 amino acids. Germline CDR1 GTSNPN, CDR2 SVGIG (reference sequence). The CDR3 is CAWYSWQNYGYTF. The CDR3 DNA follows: TGTGCCTGGTATTCTTGGCAGAACTATGGCTACACCTTC.

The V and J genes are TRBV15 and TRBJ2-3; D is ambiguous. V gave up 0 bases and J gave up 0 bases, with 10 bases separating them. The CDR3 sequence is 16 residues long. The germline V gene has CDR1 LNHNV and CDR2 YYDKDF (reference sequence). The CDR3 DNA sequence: TGTGCCACCAGCAGAGACCTCTCCGGGAGCACAGATACGCAGTATTTT. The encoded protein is CATSRDLSGSTDTQYF.

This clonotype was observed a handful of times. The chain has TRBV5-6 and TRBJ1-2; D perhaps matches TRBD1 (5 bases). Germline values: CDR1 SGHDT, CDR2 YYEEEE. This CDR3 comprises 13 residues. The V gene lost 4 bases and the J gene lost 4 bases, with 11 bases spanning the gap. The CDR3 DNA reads TGTGCCAGCAGCAGAGCAGGGACCTATGGCTACACCTTC. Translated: CASSRAGTYGYTF.

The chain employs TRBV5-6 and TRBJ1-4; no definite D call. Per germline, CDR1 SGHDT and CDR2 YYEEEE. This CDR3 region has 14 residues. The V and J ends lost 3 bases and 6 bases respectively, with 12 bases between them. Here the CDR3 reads CASSWAGYDEKLFF. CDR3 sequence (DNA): TGTGCCAGCAGCTGGGCGGGATATGATGAAAAACTGTTTTTT.

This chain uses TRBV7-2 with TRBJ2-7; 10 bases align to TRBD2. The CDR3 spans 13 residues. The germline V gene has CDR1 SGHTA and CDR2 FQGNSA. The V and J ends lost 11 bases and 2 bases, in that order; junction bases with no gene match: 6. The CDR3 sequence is CAGGLAVTYEQYF. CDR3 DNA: TGTGCCGGCGGACTAGCGGTAACCTACGAGCAGTACTTC. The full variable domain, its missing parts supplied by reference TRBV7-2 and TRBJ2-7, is GAGVSQSPSNKVTEKGKDVELRCDPISGHTALYWYRQSLGQGLEFLIYFQGNSAPDKSGLPSDRFSAERTGGSVSTLTIQRTQQEDSAVYLCAGGLAVTYEQYFGPGTRLTVT.

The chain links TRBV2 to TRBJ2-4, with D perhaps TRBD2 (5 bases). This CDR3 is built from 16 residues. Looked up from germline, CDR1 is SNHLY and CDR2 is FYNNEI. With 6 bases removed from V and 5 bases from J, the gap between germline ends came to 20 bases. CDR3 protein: CASSLTNNQGENIQYF. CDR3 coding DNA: TGTGCCAGCAGCCTGACTAACAACCAAGGCGAAAACATTCAGTACTTC.

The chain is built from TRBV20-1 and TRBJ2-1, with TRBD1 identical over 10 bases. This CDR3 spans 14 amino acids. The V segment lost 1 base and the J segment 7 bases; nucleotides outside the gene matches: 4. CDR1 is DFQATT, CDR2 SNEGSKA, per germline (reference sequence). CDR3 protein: CSARAGQGTNEQFF. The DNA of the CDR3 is TGCAGTGCTAGAGCGGGACAGGGGACGAATGAGCAGTTCTTC.

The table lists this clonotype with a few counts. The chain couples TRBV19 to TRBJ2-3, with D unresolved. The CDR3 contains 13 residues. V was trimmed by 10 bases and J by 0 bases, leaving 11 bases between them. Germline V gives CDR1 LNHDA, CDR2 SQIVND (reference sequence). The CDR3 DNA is TGTGCCACTACGGATCCTAGCACAGATACGCAGTATTTT. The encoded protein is CATTDPSTDTQYF. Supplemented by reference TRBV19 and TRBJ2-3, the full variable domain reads DGGITQSPKYLFRKEGQNVTLSCEQNLNHDAMYWYRQDPGQGLRLIYYSQIVNDFQKGDIAEGYSVSREKKESFPLTVTSAQKNPTAFYLCATTDPSTDTQYFGPGTRLTVL.

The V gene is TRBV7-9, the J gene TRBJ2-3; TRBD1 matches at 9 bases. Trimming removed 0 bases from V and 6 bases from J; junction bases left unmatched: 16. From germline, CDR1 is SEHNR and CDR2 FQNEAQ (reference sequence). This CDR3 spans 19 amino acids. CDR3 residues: CASSLAWGARDRVRDTQYF. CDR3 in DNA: TGTGCCAGCAGCTTAGCCTGGGGGGCCCGGGACAGGGTGAGGGATACGCAGTATTTT.

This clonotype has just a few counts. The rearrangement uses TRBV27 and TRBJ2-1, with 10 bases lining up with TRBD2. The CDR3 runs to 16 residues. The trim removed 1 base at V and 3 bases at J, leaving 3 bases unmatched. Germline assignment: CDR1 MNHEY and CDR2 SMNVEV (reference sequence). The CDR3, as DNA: TGTGCCAGCAGTTTATGGGTAGCGGGGGGCTACAATGAGCAGTTCTTC. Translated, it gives CASSLWVAGGYNEQFF.

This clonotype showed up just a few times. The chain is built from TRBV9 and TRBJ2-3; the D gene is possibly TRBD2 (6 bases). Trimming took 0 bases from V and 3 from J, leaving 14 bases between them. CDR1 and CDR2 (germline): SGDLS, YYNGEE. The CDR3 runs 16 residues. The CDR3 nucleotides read TGTGCCAGCAGCGTAGGCCCGGGAGACTCGACAGATACGCAGTATTTT. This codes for CASSVGPGDSTDTQYF. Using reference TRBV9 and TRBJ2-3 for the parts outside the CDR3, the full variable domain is DSGVTQTPKHLITATGQRVTLRCSPRSGDLSVYWYQQSLDQGLQFLIQYYNGEERAKGNILERFSAQQFPDLHSELNLSSLELGDSALYFCASSVGPGDSTDTQYFGPGTRLTVL.

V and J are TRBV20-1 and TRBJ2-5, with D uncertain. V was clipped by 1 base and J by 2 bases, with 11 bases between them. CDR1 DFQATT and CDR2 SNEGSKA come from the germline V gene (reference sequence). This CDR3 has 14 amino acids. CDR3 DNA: TGCAGTGCTAGAGCCCCCCGCGGACAAGAGACCCAGTACTTC. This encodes CSARAPRGQETQYF.

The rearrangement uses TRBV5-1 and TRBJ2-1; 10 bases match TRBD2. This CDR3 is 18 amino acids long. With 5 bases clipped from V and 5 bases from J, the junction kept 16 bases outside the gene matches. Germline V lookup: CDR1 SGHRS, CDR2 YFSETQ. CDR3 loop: CASSLSTLAGGANNEQFF. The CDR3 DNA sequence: TGCGCCAGCAGTTTGTCGACGTTAGCGGGGGGCGCTAACAATGAGCAGTTCTTC.

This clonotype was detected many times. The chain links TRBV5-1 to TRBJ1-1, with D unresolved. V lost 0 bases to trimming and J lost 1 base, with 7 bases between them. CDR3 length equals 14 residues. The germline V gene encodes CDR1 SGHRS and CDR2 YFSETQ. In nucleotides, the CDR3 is TGCGCCAGCAGCTTGGGCAGTTCGAACACTGAAGCTTTCTTT. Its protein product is CASSLGSSNTEAFF.

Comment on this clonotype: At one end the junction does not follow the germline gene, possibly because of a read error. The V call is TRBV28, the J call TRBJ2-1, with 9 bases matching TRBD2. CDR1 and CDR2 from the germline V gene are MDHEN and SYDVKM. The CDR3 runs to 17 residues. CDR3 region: CASSSQREALHYDEQFF. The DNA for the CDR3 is TGTGCCAGCAGTTCTCAGCGGGAGGCTCTCCACTACGATGAGCAGTTCTTC.

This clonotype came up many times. Here the CDR3 DNA reads TGCGCCAGCAGCCAGGCCCCGGCGGGGGGGGAGAGCAATGAGCAGTTCTTC. Residues: CASSQAPAGGESNEQFF. The J gene is TRBJ2-1, the V gene TRBV4-1, with 9 nucleotides matching TRBD2. Germline V gives CDR1 MGHRA, CDR2 YSYEKL. The V gene end was trimmed by 3 bases and the J gene end by 6 bases; junction bases not matched to a gene: 12. There are 17 residues in the CDR3.

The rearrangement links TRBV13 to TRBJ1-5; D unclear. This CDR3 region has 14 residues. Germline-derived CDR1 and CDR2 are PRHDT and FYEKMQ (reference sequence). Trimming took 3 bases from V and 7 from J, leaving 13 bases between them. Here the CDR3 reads CASSFVQLEQPQHF. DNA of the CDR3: TGTGCCAGCAGCTTTGTCCAGCTCGAACAGCCCCAGCATTTT.

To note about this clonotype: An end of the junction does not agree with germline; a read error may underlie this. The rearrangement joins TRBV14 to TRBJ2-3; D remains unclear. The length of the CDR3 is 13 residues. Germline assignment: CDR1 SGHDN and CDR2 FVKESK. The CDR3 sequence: CVSSRASTDTQYF. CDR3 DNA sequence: TGTGTCAGCAGCCGAGCGAGTACAGATACGCAGTATTTT.

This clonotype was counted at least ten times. CDR3 DNA: TGCAGCGTCCTTAACTCCTACGAGCAGTACTTC. Encoded protein: CSVLNSYEQYF. This sequence joins TRBV29-1 and TRBJ2-7; D unresolved. CDR1 SQVTM and CDR2 ANQGSEA come from the germline V gene. This CDR3 region has 11 residues. The germline V and J ends were trimmed by 6 bases and 0 bases, with 6 bases remaining between them.

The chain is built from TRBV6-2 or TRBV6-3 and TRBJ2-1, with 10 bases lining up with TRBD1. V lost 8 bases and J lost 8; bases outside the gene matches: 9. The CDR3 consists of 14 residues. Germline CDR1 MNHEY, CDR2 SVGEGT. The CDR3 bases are TGTGCCAGCGGCCGGGACAGGGGACGATATGAGCAGTTCTTC. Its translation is CASGRDRGRYEQFF.

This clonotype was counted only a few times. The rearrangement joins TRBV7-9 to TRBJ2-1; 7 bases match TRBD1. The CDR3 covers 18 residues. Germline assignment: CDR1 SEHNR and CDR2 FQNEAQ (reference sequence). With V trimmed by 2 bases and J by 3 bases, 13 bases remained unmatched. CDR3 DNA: TGTGCCAGCAGCTTAACGCTAAACCCCGGGACAGACTACAATGAGCAGTTCTTC. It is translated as CASSLTLNPGTDYNEQFF.